There are a few counts of the clone carrying this TCR beta chain. Its antigen is not identified. The sample comes from a study of T-cell memory formation after mild COVID-19. For the study at large: Largely donor-specific sequence clusters came from two donors.

Findings and limits, study-wide: In pre-infection memory, a portion of responding clones appeared, which suggested that cross-reactive memory joined. The authors left the SARS-CoV-2 specificity of second-wave clones peaking on day 37 unconfirmed.

The ends lost 4 bases at V and 7 bases at J; junction bases unmatched: 7. The germline CDR1 and CDR2 sequences are SGHAT and FQNNGV. This CDR3 is 16 amino acids long. The authors produced TCR alpha and TCR beta cDNA libraries with sample barcodes and UMIs by 5'RACE using constant-segment primers. TCRdb used MiXCR to reprocess the 5' RACE reads, holding one entry per CDR3 protein. The data contain roughly 610,000 distinct CDR3 sequences, 17% of them singletons. The TCR originated in an adult woman who had mild COVID-19 (a few samples of this study predate the infection). Cell type and time point are not known. The specimen sequenced was PBMCs or a T cell subset sorted from them (not recorded which). The gene calls are TRBV11-2 and TRBJ2-5, with 15 bases that match TRBD2. The CDR3 nucleotides read TGTGCCAGCAGCTCCCAGGGACTAGCGGGGGGACGGACCCAGTACTTC. It is translated as CASSSQGLAGGRTQYF.